Following are 22 T cell receptor beta chains from one sample sequenced in a study of CD8 T cells in ankylosing spondylitis. MiXCR, applied by TCRdb to the 5' RACE reads, yields one record per CDR3 protein. This table holds 340,000 or so distinct CDR3 sequences, about 15% found once. Sequencing was performed on blood, either unsorted or a sorted T cell fraction (not recorded which). These receptors all come from a male donor with ankylosing spondylitis or in good health (not recorded which).

The genes are TRBV20-1 and TRBJ1-4, with D possibly matching TRBD1 (5 bases). Germline loops: CDR1 DFQATT, CDR2 SNEGSKA (reference sequence). The CDR3 runs 14 residues. V gave up 0 bases and J gave up 5 bases, with 10 bases separating them. The CDR3 loop reads CSARELRQNEKLFF. CDR3 coding DNA: TGCAGTGCTAGAGAGTTACGACAGAATGAAAAACTGTTTTTT.

V gene TRBV5-5 combines with J gene TRBJ1-5, with a tentative D call TRBD1 (5 bases). Germline V gives CDR1 SGHKS, CDR2 YYEKEE (reference sequence). The CDR3 loop spans 15 amino acids. The V end was cut by 3 bases, the J end by 0 bases, with 10 bases between. The CDR3 DNA reads TGTGCCAGCAGCTGGGGGGGGTTTAGCAATCAGCCCCAGCATTTT. Amino acid sequence: CASSWGGFSNQPQHF. Using reference TRBV5-5 and TRBJ1-5 for the parts outside the CDR3, the full variable domain is DAGVTQSPTHLIKTRGQQVTLRCSPISGHKSVSWYQQVLGQGPQFIFQYYEKEERGRGNFPDRFSARQFPNYSSELNVNALLLGDSALYLCASSWGGFSNQPQHFGDGTRLSIL.

In its sample, this clonotype was seen a few times. The chain is built from TRBV3-1 and TRBJ1-2; D not certain. V dropped 1 base and J dropped 2 bases, with 11 bases sitting between them. Germline V gene sequence: CDR1 LGHDT, CDR2 YNNKEL (reference sequence). This CDR3 comprises 15 residues. As DNA, the CDR3 is TGTGCCAGCAGCCAAGGAGAGGTCCCCAACTATGGCTACACCTTC. Its translation is CASSQGEVPNYGYTF.

A few counts support this clonotype. V usage is TRBV7-8 and J usage is TRBJ1-4, with D possibly TRBD1 on 5 matching bases. The CDR3 consists of 15 residues. Germline CDR1 SGHVS, CDR2 FQNEAQ. V gave up 4 bases and J gave up 4 bases, with 13 bases separating them. In DNA form, the CDR3 reads TGTGCCAGCAGCTCGACGGGACGCCTTAATGAAAAACTGTTTTTT. Protein sequence: CASSSTGRLNEKLFF.

The CDR3 region has the DNA TGCGCCAGCAGTTTGCAAGTACAGGGCGGAGAGACCCAGTACTTC. It specifies CASSLQVQGGETQYF. The V call is TRBV5-1, the J call TRBJ2-5; tentatively, D is TRBD1 (6 bases). The CDR3 runs 15 residues. V lost 5 bases and J lost 4, with 18 bases in between. Germline loops: CDR1 SGHRS, CDR2 YFSETQ.

This clonotype showed up just a few times. V is TRBV28 and J is TRBJ2-7; D may be TRBD2 (5 bases). The CDR3 has 15 residues. V lost 3 bases and J lost 0, with 12 bases in between. CDR1 MDHEN and CDR2 SYDVKM come from the germline V gene. Here the CDR3 reads CASSFFAGSSYEQYF. The CDR3 region has the DNA TGTGCCAGCAGTTTTTTCGCGGGTAGCTCCTACGAGCAGTACTTC. Full variable domain (outside the CDR3, taken from reference TRBV28 and TRBJ2-7): DVKVTQSSRYLVKRTGEKVFLECVQDMDHENMFWYRQDPGLGLRLIYFSYDVKMKEKGDIPEGYSVSREKKERFSLILESASTNQTSMYLCASSFFAGSSYEQYFGPGTRLTVT.

The chain combines TRBV11-2 with TRBJ1-5; perhaps TRBD1 as D (5 bases). The CDR3 sequence is 15 residues long. The V end was cut by 5 bases, the J end by 6 bases, with 17 bases between. Germline CDR1 SGHAT, CDR2 FQNNGV. CDR3 bases: TGTGCCAGCAGCCTGTCGGGGCTGGGGGGTCAGCCCCAGCATTTT. It translates to CASSLSGLGGQPQHF.

There are a few counts of this clonotype. V usage is TRBV4-1 and J usage is TRBJ2-5; D is unclear. V dropped 2 bases and J dropped 4 bases, with 8 bases sitting between them. The CDR3 covers 13 residues. Germline CDR1 MGHRA, CDR2 YSYEKL. CDR3 protein: CASSQRVGETQYF. The CDR3 region has the DNA TGCGCCAGCAGCCAAAGGGTCGGAGAGACCCAGTACTTC.

The rearrangement joins TRBV4-1 to TRBJ1-3, with no clear D. CDR1 is MGHRA, CDR2 YSYEKL, per germline. Deletions cut 10 bases from V and 1 base from J, with 5 bases between. This CDR3 region has 11 residues. The CDR3 sequence: CATGSGNTIYF. The CDR3 DNA sequence: TGCGCCACGGGGTCTGGAAACACCATATATTTT.

The gene calls are TRBV3-1 and TRBJ2-1; a weak D match, TRBD2 (6 bases). Germline lookup yields CDR1 LGHDT and CDR2 YNNKEL (reference sequence). The V and J ends lost 0 bases and 9 bases respectively, with 9 bases between them. The CDR3 is 13 amino acids. For the CDR3, the DNA is TGTGCCAGCAGCCAAGAGACGGGGGTTGAGCAGTTCTTC. Encoded protein: CASSQETGVEQFF.

This clonotype occurred a few times. This rearrangement joins TRBV5-6 to TRBJ1-1; tentative D call: TRBD1 (6 bases). This CDR3 is 16 amino acids long. Trimming removed 6 bases from V and 1 base from J, with 19 bases in between. Germline V gene sequence: CDR1 SGHDT, CDR2 YYEEEE. The CDR3 region has the DNA TGTGCCAGCAACAATGCACAGGGATTCCAGAACACTGAAGCTTTCTTT. Translating gives CASNNAQGFQNTEAFF.

This clonotype was seen ten or more times. V usage is TRBV5-6 and J usage is TRBJ1-1; no reliable D call. The CDR3 extends over 13 amino acids. The V end was cut by 1 base, the J end by 8 bases, with 12 bases between. Germline V lookup: CDR1 SGHDT, CDR2 YYEEEE. The CDR3 DNA reads as TGTGCCAGCAGCTTGATGGCTGTCGGAGAAGCTTTCTTT. It is translated as CASSLMAVGEAFF.

V and J are TRBV5-5 and TRBJ2-7, with TRBD2 identical over 9 bases. With 0 bases clipped from V and 0 bases from J, the junction kept 4 bases outside the gene matches. The CDR3 contains 16 residues. The germline V gene has CDR1 SGHKS and CDR2 YYEKEE (reference sequence). Written as DNA, the CDR3 is TGTGCCAGCAGCTTGGCCTTTAGCGGGGGCTCCTACGAGCAGTACTTC. Its translation is CASSLAFSGGSYEQYF.

This clonotype was counted at least ten times. This chain joins TRBV6-5 and TRBJ1-6; D is perhaps TRBD1 (5 bases). CDR3 length: 16 amino acids. Germline V CDR1 and CDR2: MNHEY, SVGAGI. V lost 2 bases, J lost 7 bases, and 15 bases lay in between. CDR3 sequence (DNA): TGTGCCAGCAGTTACCGAGACAGCTCTAGAAATTCACCCCTCCACTTT. Protein product: CASSYRDSSRNSPLHF.

This clonotype was detected only a few times. The gene calls are TRBV3-1 and TRBJ2-7, with D possibly TRBD1 on 5 matching bases. Germline CDR1 and CDR2: LGHDT and YNNKEL (reference sequence). The CDR3 extends over 14 amino acids. Trimming stripped 7 bases from V and 6 bases from J, with 19 bases between. The CDR3 sequence is CASTMGLDRSEQYF. Here the CDR3 DNA reads TGTGCCAGCACAATGGGGCTAGACCGCAGCGAGCAGTACTTC.

The V gene is TRBV4-2, the J gene TRBJ1-5, with TRBD1 matching 7 bases. Unmatched junction bases numbered 7, after V lost 1 base and J lost 7 bases. CDR1 and CDR2 from the germline V gene are LGHNA and YNFKEQ. The CDR3 runs to 15 residues. CDR3 loop: CASSQASGGKQPQHF. The CDR3 coding sequence is TGTGCCAGCAGCCAAGCCTCAGGGGGAAAGCAGCCCCAGCATTTT.

The chain has TRBV27 and TRBJ2-7; D may correspond to TRBD1 or TRBD2 (5 bases each). This CDR3 is 15 amino acids long. Germline CDR1 reads MNHEY; CDR2 reads SMNVEV (reference sequence). The ends were cut back, 5 bases at V and 2 bases at J, with 16 bases in the middle. The CDR3 DNA is TGTGCCAGCAGTCCTTACAAGGGACCGACCTACGAGCAGTACTTC. Protein: CASSPYKGPTYEQYF.

This clonotype was counted a few times. The gene calls are TRBV20-1 and TRBJ2-3; 8 bases map to TRBD1. Germline V gives CDR1 DFQATT, CDR2 SNEGSKA (reference sequence). The J segment lost 4 bases and the V segment lost 5 bases, leaving 14 bases of the junction unmatched. The CDR3 is 16 amino acids. CDR3 in DNA: TGCAGTGCTCTCCGCCCCACAGGGGGAGTTGCAGATACGCAGTATTTT. Its translation: CSALRPTGGVADTQYF.

This clonotype occurred a few times. The gene calls are TRBV2 and TRBJ2-2, with 11 nucleotides matching TRBD2. Germline V gene data show CDR1 as SNHLY and CDR2 as FYNNEI. V lost 10 bases and J lost 6; bases outside the gene matches: 16. This CDR3 contains 17 residues. CDR3 nucleotides: TGTGCCATCCCGGGACAGGGTAGCGGGAGGGCCCCCGGGGAGCTGTTTTTT. It yields the protein CAIPGQGSGRAPGELFF. Filled out from reference TRBV2 and TRBJ2-2, the complete variable domain reads EPEVTQTPSHQVTQMGQEVILRCVPISNHLYFYWYRQILGQKVEFLVSFYNNEISEKSEIFDDQFSVERPDGSNFTLKIRSTKLEDSAMYFCAIPGQGSGRAPGELFFGEGSRLTVL.

The chain joins TRBV5-6 to TRBJ2-7; D is ambiguous. The CDR3 length is 15 residues. From germline, CDR1 is SGHDT and CDR2 YYEEEE. V lost 0 bases and J 1 base, leaving 11 bases between the germline ends. The CDR3 is CASSLGPGESYEQYF. The CDR3 nucleotides read TGTGCCAGCAGCTTGGGACCCGGAGAATCCTACGAGCAGTACTTC.

This clonotype appeared many times. This chain uses TRBV20-1 with TRBJ2-2, with 12 bases identical to TRBD2. CDR1 is DFQATT and CDR2 is SNEGSKA in the germline V gene (reference sequence). V shed 2 bases and J 6 bases; nucleotides not matched to a gene: 4. The CDR3 has 15 residues. CDR3 nucleotides: TGCAGTGCTAGAAAGTCTAGCGGGAGGGCCGGGGAGCTGTTTTTT. Its translation: CSARKSSGRAGELFF.

CDR3 region: CSGSTDTDTQYF. In DNA form, the CDR3 reads TGCAGCGGCTCGACAGACACAGATACGCAGTATTTT. The rearrangement links TRBV29-1 to TRBJ2-3; TRBD1 is a possible D gene (5 bases). V lost 7 bases and J 2 bases, leaving 10 bases between the germline ends. This CDR3 region has 12 residues. The germline CDR1 and CDR2 sequences are SQVTM and ANQGSEA.